These 11 T cell receptor beta chains were all obtained from the same sample, sequenced in a study of T cell repertoires in cytomegalovirus infection. Their recognized antigens are unknown. TCRdb re-called the reads through MiXCR, storing one row per CDR3 protein. The profile covers 50,000 to 65,000 distinct CDR3 sequences, with about 18% appearing a single time and less than 70% taken by the ten largest. The starting material was CD8+ T cells from cultured PBMCs, obtained from culture after CMV antigen stimulation. These receptors all stem from a human donor in good health (CMV status not recorded). Some clones in this sample may be carry-over from other donors' samples.

The chain links TRBV7-9 to TRBJ2-1; D call uncertain. With 1 base removed from V and 5 bases from J, the gap between germline ends came to 12 bases. CDR1 is SEHNR, CDR2 FQNEAQ, per germline (reference sequence). This CDR3 comprises 15 residues. CDR3 DNA: TGTGCCAGCAGCTTAGGTGGCGGTTCGGACAATGAGCAGTTCTTC. Encoded protein: CASSLGGGSDNEQFF.

This chain uses TRBV27 with TRBJ2-5; 14 bases are a match to TRBD2. Unmatched junction bases numbered 2, after V lost 5 bases and J lost 0 bases. The CDR3 has 16 residues. Germline-derived CDR1 and CDR2 are MNHEY and SMNVEV (reference sequence). The CDR3 loop is CASSRTSGRYQETQYF. The CDR3 coding sequence is TGTGCCAGCAGTCGGACTAGCGGGAGGTACCAAGAGACCCAGTACTTC.

In its sample, this clonotype ranks as medium-sized. The V gene is TRBV20-1, the J gene TRBJ1-4; TRBD1 is a possible D gene (5 bases). CDR3 length: 14 amino acids. Trimming removed 5 bases at V and 0 bases at J, with 10 bases between. The V gene's germline CDR1 is DFQATT and CDR2 SNEGSKA (reference sequence). The CDR3 nucleotides read TGCAGTGCTGCGGGACCCACAACTAATGAAAAACTGTTTTTT. Translated: CSAAGPTTNEKLFF.

Many counts were recorded for this clonotype. This rearrangement joins TRBV7-6 to TRBJ2-7; D may be TRBD1 or TRBD2 (6 bases each). V gave up 5 bases and J gave up 2 bases, with 22 bases separating them. CDR1 and CDR2 from the germline V gene are SGHVS and FNYEAQ. The CDR3 consists of 17 residues. CDR3 residues: CASSHKRRGEPPYEQYF. The CDR3 DNA follows: TGTGCCAGCAGCCACAAGAGAAGGGGGGAGCCTCCCTACGAGCAGTACTTC.

The J gene is TRBJ2-7, the V gene TRBV7-9; tentatively, D is TRBD2 (5 bases). Per germline, CDR1 SEHNR and CDR2 FQNEAQ (reference sequence). The CDR3 extends over 14 amino acids. The ends were cut back, 5 bases at V and 3 bases at J, with 14 bases in the middle. The CDR3 coding sequence is TGTGCCAGCAGCCCTCCCCGGGATCTCTACGAGCAGTACTTC. Translated, it gives CASSPPRDLYEQYF.

This clonotype was seen more than once but under ten times. The chain employs TRBV11-2 and TRBJ1-4; D unresolved. Deletions cut 3 bases from V and 7 bases from J, with 12 bases between. The CDR3 contains 14 residues. Germline V CDR1 and CDR2: SGHAT, FQNNGV. The CDR3 region has the DNA TGTGCCAGCAGCTTGGGGAGGGCCGGTGAAAAACTGTTTTTT. The encoded protein is CASSLGRAGEKLFF.

This chain joins TRBV7-9 and TRBJ2-5; D unclear. CDR1 SEHNR and CDR2 FQNEAQ come from the germline V gene (reference sequence). CDR3 length: 14 amino acids. V was trimmed by 8 bases and J by 4 bases, leaving 17 bases between them. CDR3 region: CASLRQALGETQYF. In DNA form, the CDR3 reads TGTGCCAGCCTTAGGCAGGCTTTGGGAGAGACCCAGTACTTC.

The chain couples TRBV7-9 to TRBJ2-6; D not certain. Germline loops: CDR1 SEHNR, CDR2 FQNEAQ (reference sequence). This CDR3 has 16 amino acids. Trimming removed 4 bases at V and 3 bases at J, with 13 bases between. CDR3 sequence reads: CASSSPTDRGANVLTF. The CDR3 DNA reads as TGTGCCAGCAGCTCCCCTACCGACCGTGGGGCCAACGTCCTGACTTTC.

This clonotype was recorded a few times. V usage is TRBV7-2 and J usage is TRBJ1-1; D unclear. CDR1 and CDR2 from the germline V gene are SGHTA and FQGNSA. CDR3 size: 15 residues. V was clipped by 2 bases and J by 1 base, with 11 bases between them. The CDR3, as DNA: TGTGCCAGCAGCTTAACGAGGGTCGGGAACACTGAAGCTTTCTTT. Translation: CASSLTRVGNTEAFF.

V and J are TRBV6-5 and TRBJ1-1; the D is unclear. V lost 1 base and J 0 bases, leaving 3 bases between the germline ends. The CDR3 is made up of 13 amino acids. The V gene's germline CDR1 is MNHEY and CDR2 SVGAGI. The CDR3 here is CASSYLLNTEAFF. CDR3 in DNA: TGTGCCAGCAGTTACTTACTGAACACTGAAGCTTTCTTT.

This clonotype ranks as medium-sized. As DNA, the CDR3 is TGTGCCAGCAGTGGGACTAGCGGACTTCTATACAATGAGCAGTTCTTC. This gives the protein CASSGTSGLLYNEQFF. V is TRBV12-3 or TRBV12-4 and J is TRBJ2-1; 11 bases match TRBD2. V trimming: 5 bases; J trimming: 4 bases; junction bases outside the gene matches: 7. The CDR3 is 16 amino acids.